The source of this T cell receptor (beta chain) is a study of T cell clonality in common variable immunodeficiency. General study findings and limits: Common variable immunodeficiency TCR beta sequences reportedly had fewer deletions and N-nucleotide insertions.

To note about this clone: Its antigen is still unknown. The read comes to an end 3 residues before the CDR3 does, leaving the germline J gene to fill in the end.

CVID meant reduced serum IgG, IgA and/or IgM plus specific antibody deficiency. The CVID group had some 15 females and fewer than 35 males, mean age about 36. Method: immunoSEQ multiplex PCR; TCRdb's copy keeps in-frame clones and lacks some. The repertoire consists of about 23,000 clones, none detected only once. The junction had 13 bases not matched to a gene; V was cut back by 6 bases and J by 8 bases. The CDR3 runs 16 residues. CDR1 and CDR2 from the germline V gene are LNHDA and SQIVND (reference sequence). Input material: peripheral blood mononuclear cells. The chain recombines TRBV19 with TRBJ1-6; 7 bases are a match to TRBD1. The source of this sequence is a human donor with common variable immunodeficiency. The CDR3 reads CASSLSFRDRYSPLHF. The CDR3 bases that were read are TGTGCCAGTAGCCTTTCATTCCGGGACAGATATTCACCC.